The sequence of this T cell receptor beta chain was determined in a study of graft-versus-host responses after intestinal transplantation (dated by TCRdb to the early 2020s). About the investigation overall: Recipients received multivisceral, liver-intestinal, or isolated intestinal transplants. All recipients received anti-thymocyte globulin induction followed by maintenance tacrolimus and steroids for approximately 3 years. Graft-versus-host and host-versus-graft alloreactive T cell clones were tracked in the graft, circulation and bone marrow after intestinal transplantation using bulk TCR-beta CDR3 sequencing. To identify alloreactive clones, pre-transplant mixed lymphocyte reaction products were sequenced and then compared with unstimulated pre-transplant donor and recipient T cells. The cohort enrolled roughly 25 intestinal transplant recipients including one retransplant, and 3 patients lacking pretransplant specimens were excluded. Donor T cell macrochimerism was defined as a peak of at least 4% donor T cells among recipient peripheral blood mononuclear cells. Samples from three later patients were sequenced in-house on an Illumina MiSeq with MiXCR processing rather than by the commercial service.

As for this clone: The record has no base qualities; no much larger clone is one base away.

The time point label here, explained by the study, means: cells obtained before transplantation from donor or recipient. Mixed lymphocyte reactions plated some 200,000 CFSE-labeled pre-transplant responders with some 200,000 irradiated violet-dye-labeled stimulators and were cultured for 6 days. After the mixed lymphocyte reaction, proliferating CD3+CD4+CFSE-low and CD3+CD8+CFSE-low responder cells were FACS-sorted on a BD Influx sorter. The receptor library was made with the immunoSEQ multiplex PCR assay. For most patients, genomic DNA was isolated with the Qiagen DNeasy Blood and Tissue Kit and sent frozen to Adaptive Biotechnologies for TCR sequencing. For most patients, genomic DNA was subjected to high-throughput TCR-beta CDR3 sequencing by Adaptive Biotechnologies. Per the original workflow: TCR sequencing data for approximately 19 patients were retrieved from Adaptive's ImmunoSEQ software; a few other patients were processed with MiXCR and VDJtools. To correct CD4 versus CD8 sorting errors, any sequence found in both subsets at a frequency ratio below 5:1 was removed. Because the origin of CDR3 nucleotide sequences shared between donor and recipient could not be assigned, those sequences were removed. At least 2-fold expansion over unstimulated cells and a minimum CFSE-low frequency of 0.002% (template counts) or 0.001% (read counts) were required for clones to be classified as alloreactive. Clones detected in sequenced pre-transplant spleen, lymph node, or MLR CFSE-low populations of the donor or recipient were defined as mappable. Cumulative frequency of alloreactive clones was calculated as a percentage of all sequences weighted by copy number. Held by TCRdb, this immuneACCESS table contains in-frame sequences only and omits some clones. Under half of the omission traces to an unresolved V gene where checked; the cause of the rest is unknown. V and J calls and clone size follow that table, whereas D and trimming were derived from the DNA. The sample data list about 21,000 clones, and 40% to 45% of these were observed just once. Approximately 1.7% of the sample is taken by the ten largest.

The CDR3 contains 13 residues, cysteine and phenylalanine counted. Only the CDR3 part of the read is kept: 39 bases, read in frame from the first base. Reading the germline V gene gives CDR1 MNHNS and CDR2 SASEGT. V was cut back by 1 base and J by 7 bases, leaving a gap of 7 bases between them. Overall study results and their limits: GvH clones were detected in recipient bone marrow, and some appeared earlier in ileal mucosa or blood, consistent with an intestinal mucosal origin. In the allografts of patients with donor T cell macrochimerism, GvH to HvG T cell clonal ratios were high. The conclusions were limited by the relatively low number and heterogeneity of the intestinal transplant patients. Early after transplant, peak levels of circulating GvH clones were associated with declines in HvG clones.

Recombination linked TRBV6-1 to TRBJ2-2; a tentative D match to TRBD2 spans 5 bases. Specimen: alloreactive CD8+ T cells from a mixed lymphocyte reaction culture, collected before intestinal transplant. The cell subset or site label, as the study defines it: CFSE-low proliferating T cells sorted from approximately 6-day pre-transplant mixed lymphocyte reaction (GvH or HvG direction). The TCR originated in a human patient who received an intestinal transplant. The sequenced DNA: TGTGCCAGCAGTGAAGGACTATTCGGGGAGCTGTTTTTT. It codes for CASSEGLFGELFF.